This T cell receptor beta chain was captured in a study of blood T cell repertoires in COVID-19 (dated by TCRdb to about 2020). With regard to the full study: Collaborator samples came from the United States, Italy and Spain and covered acute and convalescent phases of COVID-19. Where available, HLA class I and class II types were taken from metadata supplied by the sample provider and were not determined by assay-based typing. The prospective study material was composed of cDNA or gDNA derived from T cells, B-cell-depleted T cells, or PBMCs. Samples were obtained from the ongoing ImmuneRACE study (first 160 participants) and from 1,200 or so subjects provided by 6 global collaborators. Subjects who had been exposed to COVID-19, were actively infected with it, or had recovered from it provided the deeply sampled blood TCRbeta repertoires that made up the dataset. A freely available public database, intended as a resource for researchers studying the immune response to SARS-CoV-2, is where the repertoires were released. A de-identified subject ID, COVID-19 status, age in years and sex were almost always included in the sample metadata.

From cysteine to phenylalanine, the CDR3 is 12 amino acids long. The only DNA kept is the CDR3, 36 bases in frame from the first base. Trimming takes 5 bases from V and 5 bases from J, and the germline ends sit 10 bases apart. CDR1 is given as SGHTA and CDR2 as FQGNSA, both from the germline V gene. The paper's findings and limits, for the study overall: The quantity of clinical and demographic metadata differed by source and by participant and was supplied without curation.

Enrolling through a virtual design, the prospective study's participants ranged in age from roughly 18 to 90 years and lived across roughly 24 United States geographic areas. In the prospective study, cohorts were assigned on the basis of participant-reported clinical history obtained from a screening survey and a study questionnaire. Mobile phlebotomists in the prospective study collected whole blood, serum and a nasopharyngeal or oropharyngeal swab from every participant. Participants in the prospective study had the option to provide additional blood draws and questionnaires over a 2-month period. Prospective study blood samples were shipped either frozen or at room temperature before DNA extraction. In the case of this clone: Its antigen is still unknown. No qualities accompany the bases; no much larger clone lies one base away.

TCRbeta CDR3 regions were amplified from genomic DNA by means of the immunoSEQ Assay, a bias-controlled multiplex PCR. The authors processed their data as follows. The number of nucleated cells in each sample was estimated from the amplification of reference gene primers within the assay. Sequence reads were collapsed and filtered to measure the absolute abundance of every unique TCRbeta CDR3 rearrangement. For each sample, productive Simpson clonality was calculated as the square root of Simpson's diversity index over productive rearrangements. Here the immuneACCESS table is served through TCRdb, limited to in-frame sequences with V and J called. Missing clones are a known gap in these copies; in checked studies unresolved V genes cover under half, and the rest lacks a known reason. V, J and clone size are those of that table, while D and trimming were read from the DNA. This sample is represented by 130,000 to 150,000 clones; approximately 88% of them were singletons. Jointly, the top ten make up roughly 1.2% of the sample.

Sequencing was done on a sample of PBMCs or T cells enriched from blood (not recorded which). The TCR was taken from a woman aged 25 to 39 with acute COVID-19. The V and J segments used are TRBV7-2 and TRBJ2-7, with the D gene call left open. The bases read TGTGCCAGCAGCCTGGCATTGGACGAGCAGTACTTC. This sequence encodes CASSLALDEQYF.